This record looks at one T cell receptor (beta chain) sequence and its context. Its antigen is unknown. This specimen belongs to a study of beta chain features in type 1 diabetes. Study-level background: Examination covered around 100 million sorted cells spanning all samples. The study, taken as a whole, reports: Equally in patients and controls, PCR might preferentially amplify shorter templates.

Sorting based on CD45RO/CCR7/CD25/CD127/CD95/CD27 separated CD4+ naive, central memory, regulatory and stem cell-like memory cells. The entirety of the isolated RNA underwent reverse transcription, so expressed TCRB transcripts were sequenced. Data came from immunoSEQ multiplex PCR; TCRdb stores just in-frame clones and leaves some out. The table has about 620,000 clones, 15% to 19% seen once. Germline lookup yields CDR1 MNHNS and CDR2 SASEGT. With 1 base removed from V and 2 bases from J, the gap between germline ends came to 7 bases. The CDR3 has 14 residues. The clonotype originates from a man younger than 30 in good health. This chain connects TRBV6-1 to TRBJ2-3, with unresolved D. Sequencing used naive CD4+ T cells from blood. In DNA form, the CDR3 reads TGTGCCAGCAGTGAAGATCGGACCACAGATACGCAGTATTTT. This gives the protein CASSEDRTTDTQYF.